This is a list of T cell receptor beta chains from one sample in a study of monozygotic twins with inflammatory bowel disease. From its re-call of the 5' RACE reads, TCRdb lists each CDR3 protein once, without DNA. The sample table sets out 300,000 to 400,000 distinct CDR3 sequences. Sequenced sample: blood. These receptors were obtained from a human donor with ulcerative colitis or Crohn's disease, or a healthy co-twin of an affected twin (not recorded which). Both conserved end residues are part of each CDR3. Each record gives: J gene, V gene, CDR3 protein.

J gene: TRBJ2-1; V gene: TRBV4-1; CDR3 protein: CASSQEVGAAYNEQLF
J gene: TRBJ2-3; V gene: TRBV29-1; CDR3 protein: CSVVYLGASGSFTDTQYF
J gene: TRBJ1-5; V gene: TRBV18; CDR3 protein: CASSPDITQPQHF
J gene: TRBJ1-5; V gene: TRBV20-1; CDR3 protein: CSGKGPNQPQHF
J gene: TRBJ2-5; V gene: TRBV6-1; CDR3 protein: CASSVSERGNTETQYF
J gene: TRBJ2-7; V gene: TRBV28; CDR3 protein: CASSLRQSLYYEQYF
J gene: TRBJ1-4; V gene: TRBV20-1; CDR3 protein: CSVANGGPGGGLFF
J gene: TRBJ1-5; V gene: TRBV12-3/TRBV12-4; CDR3 protein: CASTRQYNQPQHF
J gene: TRBJ2-5; V gene: TRBV20-1; CDR3 protein: CSALVSGVETQYF
J gene: TRBJ2-3; V gene: TRBV6-1; CDR3 protein: CASSRRGPSTDTQYF
J gene: TRBJ2-7; V gene: TRBV28; CDR3 protein: CASSFRGAGYEQYF
J gene: TRBJ2-1; V gene: TRBV29-1; CDR3 protein: CSVAPDSTNEQFF
J gene: TRBJ1-5; V gene: TRBV12-3/TRBV12-4; CDR3 protein: CASRDRGFNQPQHF
J gene: TRBJ2-1; V gene: TRBV27; CDR3 protein: CASGRTGDRVDEQFF
J gene: TRBJ2-2; V gene: TRBV5-1; CDR3 protein: CASSSGGTGPFTGELFF
J gene: TRBJ2-7; V gene: TRBV28; CDR3 protein: CASRRDRPPLAEQYF
J gene: TRBJ2-7; V gene: TRBV18; CDR3 protein: CASSHTEVEQYF
J gene: TRBJ2-1; V gene: TRBV21-1; CDR3 protein: CASSAPGDMEQFF
J gene: TRBJ1-1; V gene: TRBV6-6; CDR3 protein: CASSPGGLYTEAFF
J gene: TRBJ2-1; V gene: TRBV5-1; CDR3 protein: CASSFHLKDLSSYNEQFF
J gene: TRBJ2-1; V gene: TRBV28; CDR3 protein: CASSPGLAGAAREQFF
J gene: TRBJ1-6; V gene: TRBV12-3/TRBV12-4; CDR3 protein: CASRTGHFNSPLHF
J gene: TRBJ1-5; V gene: TRBV20-1; CDR3 protein: CSARDPRTVEVQPQHF
J gene: TRBJ1-1; V gene: TRBV12-3/TRBV12-4; CDR3 protein: CASSSGRTWGTEAFF
J gene: TRBJ2-1; V gene: TRBV11-3; CDR3 protein: CASSLVGWGSSYNEQFF
J gene: TRBJ2-3; V gene: TRBV7-2; CDR3 protein: CASSSGGPRDTQYF
J gene: TRBJ2-7; V gene: TRBV9; CDR3 protein: CASSVGGTSGSYEQYF
J gene: TRBJ2-1; V gene: TRBV5-1; CDR3 protein: CASSLVAGDTDEQFF
J gene: TRBJ2-7; V gene: TRBV7-2; CDR3 protein: CASSLRSEKAYEQYF
J gene: TRBJ2-7; V gene: TRBV5-1; CDR3 protein: CASSPDRGYEQYF
J gene: TRBJ1-2; V gene: TRBV4-1; CDR3 protein: CASSHPRDRGYGYTF
J gene: TRBJ2-3; V gene: TRBV5-1; CDR3 protein: CASSLAGGTDTQYF
J gene: TRBJ2-1; V gene: TRBV7-3; CDR3 protein: CASSNLLHPIYNEQFF
J gene: TRBJ1-1; V gene: TRBV15; CDR3 protein: CATSRDVQPNGMNTEAFF
J gene: TRBJ1-5; V gene: TRBV12-3/TRBV12-4; CDR3 protein: CASSLGTGSRSNQPQHF
J gene: TRBJ2-2; V gene: TRBV6-2/TRBV6-3; CDR3 protein: CASSYSSPGRGSTGELFF
J gene: TRBJ1-2; V gene: TRBV5-1; CDR3 protein: CASSLGGTGDNYGYTF
J gene: TRBJ2-1; V gene: TRBV6-1; CDR3 protein: CASSEGEENNEQFF
J gene: TRBJ2-5; V gene: TRBV3-1; CDR3 protein: CASSQTAPLQETQYF
J gene: TRBJ1-5; V gene: TRBV20-1; CDR3 protein: CSASGNQPQHF
J gene: TRBJ2-2; V gene: TRBV5-1; CDR3 protein: CASSLEVAGNTGELFF
J gene: TRBJ2-7; V gene: TRBV7-9; CDR3 protein: CASSLVGWGTRDYEQYF
J gene: TRBJ2-1; V gene: TRBV7-6; CDR3 protein: CASSLYGGGYNEQFF
J gene: TRBJ2-3; V gene: TRBV7-8; CDR3 protein: CASSLGSSDTQYF